This record covers a single T cell receptor beta chain. CDR3 size: 13 residues. The V end was cut by 5 bases, the J end by 6 bases, with 13 bases between. This record belongs to a study of blood T cell repertoires in COVID-19. Study background: Sites across the United States, Italy and Spain contributed samples from acute and convalescent COVID-19. Nucleic acid was either cDNA or gDNA, and it came from T cells, B-cell-depleted T cells, or PBMCs.

Per the original methods: Nucleated cell counts were estimated from reference gene primer amplification. TCRdb keeps only in-frame clones here, not all; method: immunoSEQ multiplex PCR. V and J calls and clone size follow that table, whereas D and trimming were derived from the DNA. This table holds around 150,000 clones, almost 85% found once. The source is a woman older than 75 with acute or convalescent COVID-19. Sequencing was performed on peripheral blood. The V gene is TRBV12-3 or TRBV12-4, the J gene TRBJ1-1; no clear D gene. The CDR3 nucleotides are TGTGCCAGCAGTCCCCACTACCTCCCTGAAGCTTTCTTT. Encoded protein: CASSPHYLPEAFF.